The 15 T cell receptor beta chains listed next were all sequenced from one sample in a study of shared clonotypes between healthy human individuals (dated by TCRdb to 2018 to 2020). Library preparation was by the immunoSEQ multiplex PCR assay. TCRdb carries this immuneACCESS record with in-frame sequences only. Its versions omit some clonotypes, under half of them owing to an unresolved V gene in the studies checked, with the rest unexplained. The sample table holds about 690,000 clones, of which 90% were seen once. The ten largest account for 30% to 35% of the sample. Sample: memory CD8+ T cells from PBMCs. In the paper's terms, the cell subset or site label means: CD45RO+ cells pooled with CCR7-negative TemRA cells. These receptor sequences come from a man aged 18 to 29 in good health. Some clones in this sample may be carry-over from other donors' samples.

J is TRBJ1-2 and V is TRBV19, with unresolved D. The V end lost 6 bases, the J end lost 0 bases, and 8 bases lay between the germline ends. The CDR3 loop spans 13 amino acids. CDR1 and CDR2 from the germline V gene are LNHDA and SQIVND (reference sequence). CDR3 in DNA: TGTGCCAGTAGGAAAGCTACTAACTATGGCTACACCTTC. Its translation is CASRKATNYGYTF.

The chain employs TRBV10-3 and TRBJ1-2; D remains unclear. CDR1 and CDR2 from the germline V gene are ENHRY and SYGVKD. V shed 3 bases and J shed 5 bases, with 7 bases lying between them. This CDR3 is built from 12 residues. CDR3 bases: TGTGCCATCAGTGATAAGGCGTATGGCTACACCTTC. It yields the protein CAISDKAYGYTF.

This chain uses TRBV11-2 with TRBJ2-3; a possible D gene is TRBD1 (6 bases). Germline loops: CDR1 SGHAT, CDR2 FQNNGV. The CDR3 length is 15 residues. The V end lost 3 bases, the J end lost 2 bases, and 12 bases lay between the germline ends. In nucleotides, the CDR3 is TGTGCCAGCAGCTTTGCAGGGGAACTCACAGATACGCAGTATTTT. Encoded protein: CASSFAGELTDTQYF.

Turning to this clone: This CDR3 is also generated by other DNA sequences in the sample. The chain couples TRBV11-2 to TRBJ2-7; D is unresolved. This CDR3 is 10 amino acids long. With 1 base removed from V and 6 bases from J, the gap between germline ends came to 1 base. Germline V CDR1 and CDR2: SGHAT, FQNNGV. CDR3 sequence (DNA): TGTGCCAGCAGCTTAGGCGAGCAGTACTTC. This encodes CASSLGEQYF.

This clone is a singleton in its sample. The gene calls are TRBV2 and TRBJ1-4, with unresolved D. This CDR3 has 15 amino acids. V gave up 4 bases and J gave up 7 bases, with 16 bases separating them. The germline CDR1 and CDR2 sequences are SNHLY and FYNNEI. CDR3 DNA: TGTGCCAGCAGTGCTACCTACTTGATAGGTGAAAAACTGTTTTTT. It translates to CASSATYLIGEKLFF.

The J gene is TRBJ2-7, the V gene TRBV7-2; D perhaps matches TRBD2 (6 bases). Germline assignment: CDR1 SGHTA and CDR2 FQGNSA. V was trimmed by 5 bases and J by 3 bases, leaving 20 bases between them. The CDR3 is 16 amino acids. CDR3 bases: TGTGCCAGCAGCCCGACCCGGGGGACCGCCGTCTACGAGCAGTACTTC. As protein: CASSPTRGTAVYEQYF.

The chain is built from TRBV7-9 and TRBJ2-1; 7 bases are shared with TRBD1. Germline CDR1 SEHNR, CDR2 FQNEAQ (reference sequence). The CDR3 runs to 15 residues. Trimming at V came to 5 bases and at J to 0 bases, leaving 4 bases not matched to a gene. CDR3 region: CASSPTGISYNEQFF. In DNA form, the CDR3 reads TGTGCCAGCAGCCCGACAGGGATCTCCTACAATGAGCAGTTCTTC.

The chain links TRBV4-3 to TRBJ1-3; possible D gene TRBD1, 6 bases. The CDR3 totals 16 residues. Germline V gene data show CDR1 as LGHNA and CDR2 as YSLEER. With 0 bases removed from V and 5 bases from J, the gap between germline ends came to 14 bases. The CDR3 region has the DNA TGCGCCAGCAGCCAAGATTTGGGGGCTTACAGAAACACCATATATTTT. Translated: CASSQDLGAYRNTIYF.

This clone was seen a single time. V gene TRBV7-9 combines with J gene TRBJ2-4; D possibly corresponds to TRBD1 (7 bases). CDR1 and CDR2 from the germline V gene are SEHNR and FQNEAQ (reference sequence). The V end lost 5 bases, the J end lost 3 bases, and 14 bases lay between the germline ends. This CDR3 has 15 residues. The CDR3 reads CASSGAGGGKNIQYF. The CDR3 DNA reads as TGTGCCAGCAGCGGAGCAGGGGGAGGCAAAAACATTCAGTACTTC.

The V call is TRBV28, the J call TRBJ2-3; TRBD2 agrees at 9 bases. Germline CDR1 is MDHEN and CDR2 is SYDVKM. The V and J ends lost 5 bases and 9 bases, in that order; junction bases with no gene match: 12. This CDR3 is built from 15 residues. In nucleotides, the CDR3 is TGTGCCAGCAGTCCGTGGACTAGCGCCTCAGGGACGCAGTATTTT. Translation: CASSPWTSASGTQYF.

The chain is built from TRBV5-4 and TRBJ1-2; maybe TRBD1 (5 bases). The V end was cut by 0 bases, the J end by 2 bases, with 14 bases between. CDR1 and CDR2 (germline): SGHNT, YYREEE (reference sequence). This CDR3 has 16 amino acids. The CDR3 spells CASSLAADMANYGYTF. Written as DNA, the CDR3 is TGTGCCAGCAGCTTGGCAGCGGACATGGCCAACTATGGCTACACCTTC.

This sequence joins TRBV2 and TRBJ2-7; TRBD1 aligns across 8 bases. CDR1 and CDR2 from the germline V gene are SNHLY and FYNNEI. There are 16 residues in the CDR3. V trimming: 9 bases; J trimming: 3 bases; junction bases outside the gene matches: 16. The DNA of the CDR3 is TGTGCCAGGGGGAAGACCAGGGGGCGTGAGGTCTACGAGCAGTACTTC. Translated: CARGKTRGREVYEQYF.

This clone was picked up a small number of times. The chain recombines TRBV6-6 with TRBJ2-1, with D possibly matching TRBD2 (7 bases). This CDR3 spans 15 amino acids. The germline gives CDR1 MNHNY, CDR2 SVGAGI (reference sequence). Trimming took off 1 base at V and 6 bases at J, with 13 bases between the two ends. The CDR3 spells CASSYFGEGGNEQFF. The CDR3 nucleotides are TGTGCCAGCAGTTACTTTGGGGAGGGGGGCAATGAGCAGTTCTTC.

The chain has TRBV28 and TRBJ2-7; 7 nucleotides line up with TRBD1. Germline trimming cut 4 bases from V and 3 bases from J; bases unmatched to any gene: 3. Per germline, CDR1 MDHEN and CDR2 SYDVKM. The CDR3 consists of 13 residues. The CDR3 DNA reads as TGTGCCAGCAGTTGGACAGGACGCTACGAGCAGTACTTC. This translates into CASSWTGRYEQYF.

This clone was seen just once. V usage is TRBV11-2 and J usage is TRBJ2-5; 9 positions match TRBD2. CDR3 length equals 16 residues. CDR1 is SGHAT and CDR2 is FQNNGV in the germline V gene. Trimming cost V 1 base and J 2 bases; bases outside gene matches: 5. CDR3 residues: CASSLGRGLAQETQYF. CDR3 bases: TGTGCCAGCAGCTTAGGAAGGGGACTAGCACAAGAGACCCAGTACTTC.